This entry features one T cell receptor (beta chain) sequence. It lacks a known antigen. No much larger clone is present one base from it, and per-base qualities are unavailable. The study tested focal radiation therapy combined with CTLA-4 blockade (ipilimumab) in patients with chemo-refractory metastatic non-small-cell lung cancer. From the germline V gene, CDR1 is SGHRS and CDR2 is YFSETQ. The CDR3 contains 18 residues, cysteine and phenylalanine counted. The CDR3 DNA has 54 bases and is translated from base 1. Deletion took 1 base off V and 0 bases off J, with a span of 14 bases between the germline ends. The sample is drawn from a study of radiotherapy plus CTLA-4 blockade in lung cancer listed by TCRdb under 2018. Looking at the study overall: Among enrolled patients, roughly 18% had an objective response and 31% reached disease control.

Summary of the overall study and its limitations: After treatment with radiotherapy and ipilimumab, TCR clones that came from tumors expanded in the peripheral blood. Increased serum interferon-beta after radiation, together with early dynamic changes in blood T cell clones, were reported to be the strongest predictors of response.

Library creation used the immunoSEQ multiplex PCR assay. Sourced from immuneACCESS, this table was stored by TCRdb with only in-frame sequences that have V and J called. A share of the clones is absent; for the studies checked, an unresolved V gene accounts for under half, and the remainder has no known explanation. The sample profile shows fewer than 70,000 clones; around 79% of them were found once. The ten largest clonotypes hold under 10% of the sample. This TCR was recovered from a human donor with non-small cell lung cancer who had a complete response to radiotherapy plus ipilimumab. Recombination linked TRBV5-1 to TRBJ2-6; the D region possibly corresponds to TRBD2 (5 bases align). Specimen: peripheral blood, collected from a patient treated with radiotherapy plus ipilimumab. CDR3 reads: CASSLLRAGISGANVLTF. The sequenced DNA: TGCGCCAGCAGCTTGCTGAGGGCAGGTATCTCTGGGGCCAACGTCCTGACTTTC.